What follows describes a single T cell receptor (beta chain). The data stem from a study of tumor-infiltrating lymphocytes in oesophageal squamous cell carcinoma. The germline gives CDR1 WNHNN, CDR2 SYGVQD (reference sequence). This CDR3 spans 13 amino acids. TCRdb processed the PCR reads anew with MiXCR; each CDR3 protein has one entry. The repertoire holds approximately 9,500 distinct CDR3 sequences, roughly three fifths seen once, with 33% in the top ten. Sequenced material: esophageal tumor tissue. The sequence derives from a male donor with esophageal squamous cell carcinoma. V and J are TRBV10-1 and TRBJ2-3, with 7 bases identical to TRBD2. The assigned J gene may be wrong: the sequence end matches TRBJ2-1 better. The CDR3 is CASSQREGNEQFF. In DNA, the CDR3 is TGCGCCAGCAGCCAGCGGGAAGGAAATGAGCAGTTCTTC.